This T cell receptor beta chain came from a study of T-cell reconstitution after alpha-beta-depleted transplantation in children listed by TCRdb under 2016. With respect to the entire study: T-cell immune reconstitution after TCRalphabeta/CD19-depleted allogeneic hematopoietic cell transplantation in children was quantitatively tracked in the study by means of TCR repertoire profiling.

V lost 0 bases and J lost 7 bases; the stretch between them is 18 bases long. Including cysteine and phenylalanine, the CDR3 has 16 amino acids. Only the CDR3 DNA stays, 48 bases, in frame from base 1. The germline V gene specifies LGHNA as CDR1 and YSLEER as CDR2. The receptor library was made with PCR. The reads were generated on an Illumina HiSeq 2500. Molecular barcoding was employed in the preparation of TCR libraries, with unique molecular identifiers being used to normalize TCRbeta repertoire quantification. The raw public data were reprocessed by TCRdb itself: fastp quality trimming at Q25, MiXCR clonotype calling, in-frame beta chains only. Each CDR3 protein gets just one entry, which takes the most common genes and DNA from the rows behind it. Across this sample there are about 400,000 distinct CDR3 sequences, with 13% seen only once. The ten largest clones add up to about 3.9% of the sample.

With regard to this clonotype: Its antigen target is currently unknown. No much larger clonotype is one base removed from it; base qualities were not supplied.

This TCR was recovered from a human donor who donated a stem cell graft to a child with Fanconi anemia. Sample: PBMCs, taken from the stem cell graft. The sequence links TRBV4-3 to TRBJ1-2; the D gene is possibly TRBD1, with 5 bases matching. The nucleotides are TGCGCCAGCAGCCAAGATTTTCTCGACAGAGTGAGTGGCTACACCTTC. Its coded protein is CASSQDFLDRVSGYTF.